This T cell receptor beta chain was sequenced for a study of T cell changes during pregnancy in multiple sclerosis. This CDR3 contains 15 residues. Germline V gene data show CDR1 as MNHNY and CDR2 as SVGAGI (reference sequence). Trimming stripped 6 bases from V and 1 base from J, with 15 bases between. The protocol was immunoSEQ multiplex PCR, while the TCRdb copy is restricted to in-frame clones and leaves out a portion. The sample holds under 85,000 clones, roughly 94% seen once. Sequencing was performed on peripheral blood, taken in the third trimester of pregnancy. The clonotype comes from a female donor with multiple sclerosis, enrolled in a pregnancy study. This chain connects TRBV6-6 to TRBJ1-1; D perhaps matches TRBD1 (5 bases). The CDR3 DNA follows: TGTGCCAGCAGCCCCGGGGACTTCCCGAACACTGAAGCTTTCTTT. This translates into CASSPGDFPNTEAFF.